These T cell receptor beta chains were read from a single sample in a study of control samples from healthy donors and cancer patients. The protocol was immunoSEQ multiplex PCR, while the TCRdb copy is restricted to in-frame clones and leaves out a portion. This table has about 170,000 clones, roughly 91% appearing once. Material: blood. The receptor set was obtained from a woman in her 30s in good health. CDR3s include the opening cysteine and the closing phenylalanine or tryptophan. The D gene is left open where the match is weak. Some rows mark clone size as missing; the rest say once, few, many or name a class of expanded clone.

cdr3_length: 13
clone_size: once
j_call: TRBJ1-5
v_call: TRBV7-2
d_call: -
cdr3_nt: TGTGCCAGCAGCTTACAGGGCCATCAGCCCCAGCATTTT
cdr3_aa: CASSLQGHQPQHF

cdr3_length: 15
clone_size: -
j_call: TRBJ2-2
v_call: TRBV4-3
d_call: -
cdr3_nt: TGCGCCAGCAGCCAAATTTGGGTGAACACCGGGGAGCTGTTTTTT
cdr3_aa: CASSQIWVNTGELFF

cdr3_length: 15
clone_size: -
j_call: TRBJ2-7
v_call: TRBV7-9
d_call: TRBD2
cdr3_nt: TGTGCCAGCAGCCCCCGACTAGCGGGAGGTTACGAGCAGTACTTC
cdr3_aa: CASSPRLAGGYEQYF

cdr3_length: 15
clone_size: -
j_call: TRBJ1-4
v_call: TRBV14
d_call: -
cdr3_nt: TGTGCCAGCAGCCAAGATCGGGAGGGGTTCGGAAAACTGTTTTTT
cdr3_aa: CASSQDREGFGKLFF

cdr3_length: 14
clone_size: -
j_call: TRBJ2-1
v_call: TRBV5-6
d_call: TRBD2
cdr3_nt: TGTGCCAGCAGCTTTACTAGCGGGAGAGATGAGCAGTTCTTC
cdr3_aa: CASSFTSGRDEQFF

cdr3_length: 12
clone_size: -
j_call: TRBJ1-1
v_call: TRBV6-5
d_call: -
cdr3_nt: TGTGCCAGCAGCCCCCAGGGGACTGAAGCTTTCTTT
cdr3_aa: CASSPQGTEAFF

cdr3_length: 15
clone_size: -
j_call: TRBJ2-2
v_call: TRBV14
d_call: TRBD1
cdr3_nt: TGTGCCAGCAGACGGACAGGGGGGCGCACCGGGGAGCTGTTTTTT
cdr3_aa: CASRRTGGRTGELFF

cdr3_length: 15
clone_size: once
j_call: TRBJ1-1
v_call: TRBV11-3
d_call: TRBD1
cdr3_nt: TGTGCCAGCAGCTTAGCCGGGACAGGGGTCACTGAAGCTTTCTTT
cdr3_aa: CASSLAGTGVTEAFF

cdr3_length: 14
clone_size: -
j_call: TRBJ2-7
v_call: TRBV3-1/TRBV3-2
d_call: TRBD1
cdr3_nt: TGTGCCAGCAGCCCCGGGACAGGGGACCACGAGCAGTACTTC
cdr3_aa: CASSPGTGDHEQYF

cdr3_length: 13
clone_size: -
j_call: TRBJ1-5
v_call: TRBV18
d_call: -
cdr3_nt: TGTGCCAGCTCCGAGAGTAGCAATCAGCCCCAGCATTTT
cdr3_aa: CASSESSNQPQHF

cdr3_length: 14
clone_size: -
j_call: TRBJ2-7
v_call: TRBV6-1
d_call: -
cdr3_nt: TGTGCCAGCAGTGAAGGTATTAGCTCCTACGAGCAGTACTTC
cdr3_aa: CASSEGISSYEQYF

cdr3_length: 13
clone_size: -
j_call: TRBJ2-5
v_call: TRBV10-3
d_call: -
cdr3_nt: TGTGCCATCCGGGGCCGCCACCAAGAGACCCAGTACTTC
cdr3_aa: CAIRGRHQETQYF

cdr3_length: 15
clone_size: -
j_call: TRBJ1-2
v_call: TRBV7-9
d_call: -
cdr3_nt: TGTGCCAGCAGCTTAGGGGGATTCGGTAACTATGGCTACACCTTC
cdr3_aa: CASSLGGFGNYGYTF

cdr3_length: 13
clone_size: -
j_call: TRBJ1-2
v_call: TRBV30
d_call: -
cdr3_nt: TGTGCCTGGAGTGGACAGTCAATCTATGGCTACACCTTC
cdr3_aa: CAWSGQSIYGYTF

cdr3_length: 14
clone_size: -
j_call: TRBJ1-6
v_call: TRBV28
d_call: -
cdr3_nt: TGTGCCAGCAGTTTACCGGTGAATAATTCACCCCTCCACTTT
cdr3_aa: CASSLPVNNSPLHF

cdr3_length: 14
clone_size: -
j_call: TRBJ1-2
v_call: TRBV7-3
d_call: -
cdr3_nt: TGTGCCAGCAGCTTAAACGGGCAGGGGTTAGGCTACACCTTC
cdr3_aa: CASSLNGQGLGYTF

cdr3_length: 15
clone_size: -
j_call: TRBJ1-3
v_call: TRBV30
d_call: -
cdr3_nt: TGTGCCTGGAGTGTACACGAATATTCCGGAAACACCATATATTTT
cdr3_aa: CAWSVHEYSGNTIYF

cdr3_length: 13
clone_size: -
j_call: TRBJ1-2
v_call: TRBV9
d_call: -
cdr3_nt: TGTGCCAGCAGCGTAGGGCAGGGAGGTGGCTACACCTTC
cdr3_aa: CASSVGQGGGYTF

cdr3_length: 13
clone_size: -
j_call: TRBJ1-2
v_call: TRBV6-5
d_call: TRBD1
cdr3_nt: TGTGCCAGCACGGACAGGGTTGGCTATGGCTACACCTTC
cdr3_aa: CASTDRVGYGYTF

cdr3_length: 14
clone_size: -
j_call: TRBJ2-5
v_call: TRBV11-1
d_call: -
cdr3_nt: TGTGCCAGCAGCCACCGACCCCCTCAAGAGACCCAGTACTTC
cdr3_aa: CASSHRPPQETQYF

cdr3_length: 13
clone_size: -
j_call: TRBJ1-5
v_call: TRBV19
d_call: -
cdr3_nt: TGTGCCAGTAGTCCCGACCTTTATCAGCCCCAGCATTTT
cdr3_aa: CASSPDLYQPQHF

cdr3_length: 13
clone_size: -
j_call: TRBJ1-5
v_call: TRBV4-1
d_call: -
cdr3_nt: TGCGCCAGCAGCCAAGAGGTAGCGGAGCCCCAGCATTTT
cdr3_aa: CASSQEVAEPQHF

cdr3_length: 16
clone_size: -
j_call: TRBJ1-1
v_call: TRBV18
d_call: TRBD1
cdr3_nt: TGTGCCAGCTCACCAGACAGGGGGCGAAGGTCCACTGAAGCTTTCTTT
cdr3_aa: CASSPDRGRRSTEAFF

cdr3_length: 13
clone_size: once
j_call: TRBJ1-2
v_call: TRBV5-1
d_call: -
cdr3_nt: TGCGCCAGCAGCTTGGGGACAGACTATGGCTACACCTTC
cdr3_aa: CASSLGTDYGYTF

cdr3_length: 17
clone_size: -
j_call: TRBJ1-2
v_call: TRBV5-4
d_call: -
cdr3_nt: TGTGCCAGCAGCTTAGACGGGTTGGGGCGGGGGGCCTATGGCTACACCTTC
cdr3_aa: CASSLDGLGRGAYGYTF